This T cell receptor (beta chain) comes out of a study of cytomegalovirus exposure and HLA in healthy donors. Across the whole study: Among about 400 genotyped donors, more than 65% fell in the Caucasian-associated ancestry cluster.

V was trimmed by 4 bases and J by 8 bases, leaving 20 bases between them. The CDR3 has 16 residues. The germline V gene has CDR1 MNHEY and CDR2 SMNVEV (reference sequence). The PCR had 60 Vbeta and 13 Jbeta primers. Sequencing was performed with immunoSEQ multiplex PCR; in TCRdb, only in-frame clones are kept and a portion is missing. The sample includes a few hundred thousand clones, around nine tenths seen only once; the top ten take roughly 1.6%. The clonotype comes from a girl aged 2-10 years in good health and CMV-seronegative. The chain has TRBV27 and TRBJ2-2; D may be TRBD1 (6 bases). Material: PBMCs. The CDR3 region is CASSSRDTLLPGELFF. The CDR3 DNA follows: TGTGCCAGCAGTTCCCGGGACACCCTACTTCCTGGGGAGCTGTTTTTT.